This paragraph reports one TCR beta chain. The target of this receptor is not known. Per-nucleotide qualities are absent, and no much larger clonotype sits a single base away. The sample belongs to a study of cytomegalovirus exposure and HLA in healthy donors (dated by TCRdb to 2016 to 2017). Study-level background: According to an earlier analysis of a few hundred of the donors, some 180 million T cells yielded roughly 110 million unique TCR beta sequences and approximately 300 Gb of sequence data. An early release that covered 500 to 800 HLA-typed donors contained around 300 gigabases of sequencing data and tens of millions of unique TCR sequences. The genetic ancestry cluster associated with self-reported Caucasian donors included 81% of the 350 to 500 genotyped donors. The study aimed to test whether cataloging public T cell receptors could reveal signatures of past pathogen exposure. The study used immunosequencing to profile the T cell repertoires of 666 subjects and linked those repertoires to cytomegalovirus serostatus. A separate validation cohort of approximately 120 different subjects was used in addition to the roughly 700-subject first cohort. To predict cytomegalovirus infection status, the study brought together high-throughput TCR immunosequencing, statistical association of individual TCRs with disease status, and machine learning. To study patterns of TCR occurrence, a later analysis re-analyzed previously published TCR beta repertoires from 666 donors and added high-resolution HLA genotyping. In the later analysis, no new phenotypic data were used to find candidate immune exposures; instead, reliance was placed on TCR beta sequences and their occurrence across donors. An earlier analysis of around 580 of the donors used high-throughput TCR beta sequencing to judge whether each TCR beta V gene segment behaved as functional or pseudogenic. Donor age, sex, ethnicity and CMV serostatus were collected together with the repertoire data. In a later genetic analysis, genome-wide SNP genotypes for about 65% of the roughly 670 donors were used, and that subset was treated as a discovery cohort. All discovery cohort repertoires had been generated using a single sequencing platform. Class I and class II HLA loci were covered by the typing at four-digit resolution. The number of donors typed differed by locus, with about 629-630 for A, B, C, DRB1 and DQB1, about 500 for DQA1, some 570 for DPA1, and over 400 for DPB1. Because of strong linkage in the cohort, roughly 5 DR-DQ haplotypes were treated as single units for association and clustering. Among some 400 genotyped donors of the cohort, an average of around 250,000 unique TCR beta nucleotide sequences was sequenced per donor, of which 15% to 20% were non-productive. On the study overall, not on this receptor specifically: V-gene and J-gene trimming of TCR beta chains was associated with a missense DCLRE1C variant in a later genetic analysis, and the association was replicated in an independent cohort. Because counts were too low, approximately 15 rarely observed V segments, including chromosome 9 orphons, were excluded from the earlier analysis of some 540 of the donors. Specific HLA alleles were associated with 15,000 to 20,000 TCR beta sequences at a false discovery rate of 0.05 in a later analysis. The study listed 164 TCR beta chains as associated with cytomegalovirus. HLA typing was unavailable for some donors at each locus, so association tests used only the typed subset. Compared with the approximately 670-donor mean, donors in an Asian-associated ancestry cluster had fewer N-insertions in productive TCRs, according to a later genetic analysis. While some public TCRs were present in many individuals, most TCR sequences turned up only very rarely across donors. Some IMGT-functional V segments, including TRBV6-2 and TRBV6-3, could not be distinguished by the 87-base-pair reads and were therefore excluded. In both the original and validation cohorts, the classifier was reported to diagnose cytomegalovirus status with high specificity and sensitivity. According to a later analysis, most CMV-associated TCR beta chains appeared to be HLA-restricted, and the HLA associations seemed to be driven largely by CMV exposure. A further reported finding was that TCR beta sequences accurately predicted the HLA-A and HLA-B alleles for most subjects in the first cohort. According to the authors, the approach could potentially be generalized to other disease states and immunological phenotypes. In a later analysis, HLA-associated TCR beta chains were found to be more clonally expanded and to have lower generation probabilities than equally common non-associated chains. According to a later analysis, TCR association rates differed among HLA loci, with DRB1 alleles showing the most associated TCRs and HLA-C alleles showing the fewest. A cluster of highly shared sequence variants was judged likely to represent a technical artifact of the sequencing pipeline. Immune exposure information for the cohort was limited to CMV serostatus. The presence/absence analyses assumed that sequencing depth was roughly uniform across donors, and that assumption may not be true. According to a later analysis, parvovirus B19, influenza, CMV and Epstein-Barr virus appeared linked to several top co-occurrence clusters. An earlier analysis of several hundred of the donors showed that most TCR beta V segments appeared in productive rearrangements either about 87% or about 30% of the time, which broadly matched IMGT annotations. Linkage disequilibrium might explain the correlated functional status among segregating V segments, but an unknown experimental factor could not be excluded. The cohort was sequenced for TCR beta chains only, and without alpha or paired-chain data the features that could be detected were limited. In vitro tests confirmed that three of the cytomegalovirus-associated TCR beta chains recognize cytomegalovirus antigens. Strong co-occurrence of HLA alleles, especially DR and DQ, made assigning TCR associations to individual alleles difficult.

Reading the germline V gene gives CDR1 SGHTA and CDR2 FQGTGA. V is cut by 0 bases and J by 4 bases, and the space between the germline ends is 9 bases. From the cysteine up to the phenylalanine, the CDR3 has a length of 14 residues. The kept DNA is CDR3 alone, 42 bases in frame from the first base. Library prep was done by the immunoSEQ multiplex PCR assay. For the multiplex PCR, a mixture combining 60 forward primers for TCR Vbeta segments and 13 reverse primers for TCR Jbeta segments was used. The CDR3 region of rearranged TCR beta genes was amplified from genomic DNA with a multiplex PCR assay. On the Illumina HiSeq System, the amplified TCR beta libraries were sequenced as 87-base-pair reads. As for how the authors treated the data: Across the 700 or so repertoires, a later analysis counted some 80 million unique TCR beta chains, approximately 10 million of which were shared by at least two donors. A nearest-neighbor algorithm error-corrected the raw reads and collapsed the reads into unique sequences, merging closely related sequences to remove PCR and sequencing errors. To assign V, D and J gene segments, CDR3 sequences were aligned to IMGT reference sequences. For a sequence to be retained, a match of at least six nucleotides was required to both a V gene segment and a J gene segment. Rearrangements were called productive when the CDR3 lacked stop codons and stayed in frame with V and J; all others were non-productive. Following IMGT convention, CDR3 was defined as the stretch from the second conserved V-encoded cysteine to the conserved J-encoded phenylalanine. In an earlier analysis of more than 550 of the donors, sequences lacking an unambiguous match to a single V gene segment were excluded. In an earlier analysis of 450 to 750 of the donors, a V segment was called functional when productive rearrangements were above 56.7%, and segregating when the standard deviation between donors exceeded 5%. A statistical classification framework was built to diagnose cytomegalovirus status from the catalog of TCR beta chain sequences. V and J gene assignment, in a later analysis, came from comparing TCR nucleotide sequences with IMGT/GENE-DB human TR gene sequences. In a later analysis, CDR3 sequences and most-parsimonious VDJ recombination scenarios were assigned using the TCRdist pipeline. In a later analysis, each TCR beta chain was defined by its CDR3 amino acid sequence together with its V-gene family, and reads without a unique V-gene family were excluded. As a way to deal with suspected cross-contamination and a sequencing artifact, a later analysis dropped approximately 570 nucleotide sequences that were highly shared and had low generation probability. In a later analysis, a clonal expansion index for each public chain was calculated from normalized within-repertoire ranks of inferred template counts. Generation probabilities in a later analysis came from a VDJ recombination model fitted to out-of-frame rearrangements, and those results were checked against IGoR. In a later analysis, hypergeometric tests were used to score TCR-TCR, TCR-HLA and TCR-CMV co-occurrence, with a repertoire-size bias correction applied to TCR pairs. A later analysis estimated false discovery rates by permuting HLA or CMV assignments 20 times. A later analysis grouped co-occurring TCRs with DBSCAN, adding TCRdist sequence similarity when clustering within HLA-allele-positive subsets. Co-occurrence clustering excluded repertoires with fewer than 30,000 or more than 120,000 public chains, plus five with anomalous nucleotide sharing. TCRdb took over this immuneACCESS table, retaining in-frame rearrangements with V and J assigned. Such tables are incomplete; in checked studies, under half of the missing clones stem from an unresolved V gene, and the remainder is unexplained. That table is the source of V, J and clone size, and D and trimming were worked out from the DNA. The sample contains tens of thousands of clones, around 72% of them found a single time. Roughly half of the sample is held by the ten biggest clonotypes.

In total, just over 650 healthy bone marrow donors made up the cohort. At the time of sampling, all cohort members were nominally healthy, though unrecorded immune exposures were likely present. The donor was CMV seropositive and belonged to the group of 250 to 300 seropositive cohort members. A peripheral blood sample was collected from each donor, and TCR beta sequencing was performed on peripheral blood mononuclear cells. The Qiagen DNeasy Blood Extraction Kit was used to extract genomic DNA from the blood cell samples. The material sequenced was PBMCs. The receptor chain draws on TRBV7-3 and TRBJ2-5, and TRBD2 may be the D gene, going by 5 matching bases. This clonotype was sampled from a man in his fifties or sixties in good health and CMV-seropositive. DNA sequence: TGTGCCAGCAGCTTAACGACTAACGGAGAGACCCAGTACTTC. Protein translation: CASSLTTNGETQYF.